The present TCR beta chain was sequenced within a study of T cell repertoires in cytomegalovirus infection. V lost 6 bases to trimming and J lost 2 bases, with 9 bases between them. Germline lookup yields CDR1 KGHDR and CDR2 SFDVKD. The CDR3 covers 14 residues. As for this clonotype: Its antigen is as yet unknown.

TCRdb re-analysed the reads in MiXCR, keeping a single row per CDR3 protein. The data hold some 480,000 distinct CDR3 sequences, with 30% to 35% observed a single time. Sequencing used cultured PBMCs, obtained from culture after CMV antigen stimulation. This TCR was recovered from a human donor in good health (CMV status not recorded). Some clones in this sample may be carry-over from other donors' samples. The gene calls are TRBV24-1 and TRBJ2-2; TRBD1 is a possible D gene (6 bases). CDR3 nucleotides: TGTGCCACCAGTTTTGGGGGCAACACCGGGGAGCTGTTTTTT. It is translated as CATSFGGNTGELFF.